This T cell receptor (beta chain) was sequenced for a study of cytomegalovirus exposure and HLA in healthy donors. It was with 60 Vbeta and 13 Jbeta primers that the PCR ran. Generated by immunoSEQ multiplex PCR, the TCRdb table keeps only in-frame clones and is missing some. The sample table includes fewer than 95,000 clones. The CDR3 loop spans 9 amino acids. The germline CDR1 and CDR2 sequences are MNHEY and SMNVEV (reference sequence). This chain joins TRBV27 and TRBJ2-5; D remains unclear. The better agreement between TRBJ2-7 and the DNA end casts doubt on the J call. This receptor was identified in a woman aged 40 to 50 in good health and CMV-seropositive. The sequenced sample consisted of PBMCs. The CDR3 is CATSYEQYF. The CDR3 DNA reads as TGTGCCACCTCCTACGAGCAGTACTTC.